This T cell receptor beta chain was retrieved from a study of blood T cell repertoires in COVID-19. The CDR3 runs to 12 residues. CDR1 and CDR2 from the germline V gene are SGHTA and FQGNSA. The ends were cut back, 6 bases at V and 3 bases at J, with 9 bases in the middle. The data were produced by immunoSEQ multiplex PCR, yet TCRdb's version contains in-frame clones alone and is incomplete. Of tens of thousands of clones listed, roughly 88% were seen once; the top ten hold around 3.2%. The genes are TRBV7-2 and TRBJ2-7; possible D gene TRBD2, 5 bases. The clonotype originates from a human donor in a cohort sampled during active COVID-19. Sample: peripheral blood. The chain's CDR3 is CASSKSGYEQYF. DNA of the CDR3: TGTGCCAGCAGTAAGAGCGGCTACGAGCAGTACTTC.